This T cell receptor (beta chain) was retrieved from a study of graft-versus-host responses after intestinal transplantation. Clones were read by immunoSEQ multiplex PCR, and TCRdb kept only the in-frame ones, dropping some. Here the sample spans approximately 5,200 clones, about 72% being singletons. V shed 4 bases and J shed 4 bases, with 14 bases lying between them. Germline V gives CDR1 SGHNT, CDR2 YYREEE (reference sequence). The CDR3 has 14 residues. Graft specimens yielded both intraepithelial and lamina propria lymphocytes. Source: ileum tissue, taken less than 270 days after intestinal transplant. The receptor was derived from a human patient who received an intestinal transplant, so some T cells may come from the graft donor. The chain employs TRBV5-4 and TRBJ2-5; D is possibly TRBD1 (5 bases). The CDR3 reads CASSRGGRGETQYF. The CDR3 DNA sequence: TGTGCCAGCAGCCGAGGTGGAAGGGGAGAGACCCAGTACTTC.